These 27 T cell receptor beta chains share one sample of origin, sequenced in a study of blood T cell repertoires in COVID-19. The method was immunoSEQ multiplex PCR; TCRdb's version includes in-frame clones alone and lacks a portion of them. In the table there are more than 65,000 clones, roughly 89% of which are singletons. Sequenced input: peripheral blood. These receptor sequences come from a human donor in a cohort sampled during active COVID-19.

CDR3 protein: CASTRSGESSYNSPLHF. The CDR3 DNA reads TGTGCCAGCACCCGAAGCGGGGAGAGCTCCTATAATTCACCCCTCCACTTT. This chain uses TRBV7-9 with TRBJ1-6; D not certain. From germline, CDR1 is SEHNR and CDR2 FQNEAQ (reference sequence). The V gene lost 7 bases and the J gene lost 0 bases, with 16 bases spanning the gap. This CDR3 is 17 amino acids long.

This sequence joins TRBV27 and TRBJ2-7; the D gene is possibly TRBD2 (7 bases). Trimming stripped 5 bases from V and 2 bases from J, with 13 bases between. This CDR3 is built from 14 residues. Germline loops: CDR1 MNHEY, CDR2 SMNVEV (reference sequence). The CDR3 sequence: CASSGRGETYEQYF. The CDR3 DNA is TGTGCCAGCAGTGGGAGGGGGGAAACCTACGAGCAGTACTTC.

The V call is TRBV9, the J call TRBJ1-2; 7 nucleotides line up with TRBD1. CDR1 and CDR2 from the germline V gene are SGDLS and YYNGEE. V shed 3 bases, J shed 0 bases, and the junction held 8 bases outside the gene matches. This CDR3 is 16 amino acids long. CDR3 protein: CASSGYMDRPNYGYTF. The CDR3 coding sequence is TGTGCCAGCAGCGGATATATGGACAGGCCTAACTATGGCTACACCTTC.

This clone was detected a few times. This sequence joins TRBV11-2 and TRBJ2-1, with TRBD2 identical over 7 bases. CDR3 length: 19 amino acids. V shed 3 bases and J 4 bases; nucleotides not matched to a gene: 18. Germline assignment: CDR1 SGHAT and CDR2 FQNNGV. This CDR3 is CASSFYRDGWRGTYNEQFF. The CDR3 nucleotides are TGTGCCAGCAGCTTTTATCGTGATGGGTGGCGGGGGACTTACAATGAGCAGTTCTTC.

This sequence joins TRBV4-2 and TRBJ2-7; maybe TRBD1 (6 bases). CDR1 and CDR2 from the germline V gene are LGHNA and YNFKEQ. The germline V and J ends were trimmed by 2 bases and 5 bases, with 10 bases remaining between them. The CDR3 runs 13 residues. The DNA of the CDR3 is TGTGCCAGCAGCCAACACAGGGCCAACGAGCAGTACTTC. Translating it yields CASSQHRANEQYF.

The chain joins TRBV11-2 to TRBJ2-7, with D possibly TRBD2 on 6 matching bases. V lost 4 bases to trimming and J lost 3 bases, with 16 bases between them. Per the germline V gene, CDR1 is SGHAT and CDR2 is FQNNGV. There are 15 residues in the CDR3. The CDR3 DNA follows: TGTGCCAGCAGCTCAATTCGGGGGAACGACTACGAGCAGTACTTC. Its protein product is CASSSIRGNDYEQYF.

Only one count was recorded for this clone. DNA for the CDR3: TGTGCCAGCAGGGGTCAGGGGGGATGGACTGAAGCTTTCTTT. Protein: CASRGQGGWTEAFF. The V gene is TRBV25-1, the J gene TRBJ1-1, with 7 bases lining up with TRBD1. CDR3 length equals 14 residues. V lost 6 bases and J lost 5; bases outside the gene matches: 9. Germline CDR1 MGHDK, CDR2 SYGVNS.

This clone was counted a single time. This chain joins TRBV11-2 and TRBJ1-1, with D possibly being TRBD1 (5 bases). The V gene's germline CDR1 is SGHAT and CDR2 FQNNGV. The V gene lost 4 bases and the J gene lost 0 bases, with 24 bases spanning the gap. The CDR3 loop spans 19 amino acids. CDR3: CASSSILRGPSGVNTEAFF. For the CDR3, the DNA is TGTGCCAGCAGCTCTATCTTAAGGGGTCCGAGTGGGGTGAACACTGAAGCTTTCTTT.

The rearrangement joins TRBV6-2 or TRBV6-3 to TRBJ2-7; D is unclear. This CDR3 has 12 residues. V lost 0 bases and J 7 bases, leaving 7 bases between the germline ends. CDR1 and CDR2 (germline): MNHEY, SVGEGT. CDR3 nucleotide sequence: TGTGCCAGCAGTTACTCGTCGCAGGAGCAGTACTTC. Its translation: CASSYSSQEQYF.

This chain connects TRBV2 to TRBJ2-7; TRBD1 is a possible D gene (7 bases). The CDR3 extends over 11 amino acids. V was cut by 11 bases and J by 7 bases, with 15 bases left in between. Germline CDR1 reads SNHLY; CDR2 reads FYNNEI. CDR3 in DNA: TGTGCCGGAGGACAGGCGGGAGAGCAGTACTTC. Translation gives CAGGQAGEQYF.

The rearrangement joins TRBV12-3 or TRBV12-4 to TRBJ1-5, with 9 bases that match TRBD1. J was trimmed by 5 bases and V by 10 bases; bases with no gene match: 3. This CDR3 is 12 amino acids long. CDR3 region: CAIRQGDQPQHF. In DNA, the CDR3 is TGTGCCATCCGACAGGGGGATCAGCCCCAGCATTTT.

This chain links TRBV3-1 (or the pseudogene TRBV3-2) with TRBJ2-3; D perhaps matches TRBD2 (7 bases). Germline values: CDR1 LGHDT, CDR2 YNNKEL (reference sequence). The CDR3 covers 14 residues. Trimming cost V 10 bases and J 2 bases, with 16 bases left between them. In DNA, the CDR3 is TGTGCCACCCGCGGGGGCCTGAACACAGATACGCAGTATTTT. Translation: CATRGGLNTDTQYF.

The chain has TRBV28 and TRBJ1-3; D is perhaps TRBD1 (5 bases). This CDR3 spans 14 amino acids. The ends were cut back, 5 bases at V and 0 bases at J, with 8 bases in the middle. In germline, CDR1 is MDHEN, CDR2 SYDVKM. CDR3 in amino acids: CASSVRGSGNTIYF. CDR3 bases: TGTGCCAGCAGTGTAAGGGGCTCTGGAAACACCATATATTTT.

The chain uses TRBV7-6 and TRBJ2-7, with D possibly being TRBD1 (5 bases). This CDR3 has 18 residues. CDR1 and CDR2 from the germline V gene are SGHVS and FNYEAQ. V lost 2 bases to trimming and J lost 3 bases, with 23 bases between them. CDR3 loop: CASSLTPLTLGVDYEQYF. The CDR3 nucleotides are TGTGCCAGCAGCTTAACCCCATTAACCTTAGGGGTCGACTACGAGCAGTACTTC.

This chain uses TRBV24-1 with TRBJ2-7; TRBD1 matches at 10 bases. The length of the CDR3 is 17 residues. With 4 bases clipped from V and 0 bases from J, the junction kept 8 bases outside the gene matches. Germline V gives CDR1 KGHDR, CDR2 SFDVKD. The CDR3 sequence is CATSEGGQGSSSYEQYF. The CDR3 region has the DNA TGTGCCACCAGTGAGGGGGGACAGGGGTCGAGCTCCTACGAGCAGTACTTC.

V and J are TRBV27 and TRBJ2-7, with 9 nucleotides matching TRBD1. Per germline, CDR1 MNHEY and CDR2 SMNVEV (reference sequence). The CDR3 spans 15 residues. V lost 6 bases to trimming and J lost 6 bases; unmatched junction nucleotides: 12. Written as DNA, the CDR3 is TGTGCCAGCAGCAATTCGGGGACAGGGTTTATCGAGCAGTACTTC. Translation gives CASSNSGTGFIEQYF.

The chain joins TRBV6-4 to TRBJ2-6; D call uncertain. Looked up from germline, CDR1 is MRHNA and CDR2 is SNTAGT. The CDR3 has 14 amino acids. Between the trimmed V and J ends, which lost 3 bases and 4 bases, there was a span of 7 bases. The CDR3 loop is CASSERVGANVLTF. The DNA for the CDR3 is TGTGCCAGCAGTGAGAGAGTCGGGGCCAACGTCCTGACTTTC.

This chain connects TRBV9 to TRBJ1-1; no clear D gene. Germline CDR1 reads SGDLS; CDR2 reads YYNGEE. Trimming stripped 0 bases from V and 2 bases from J, with 5 bases between. This CDR3 comprises 13 residues. The chain's CDR3 is CASSVDLNTEAFF. CDR3 nucleotide sequence: TGTGCCAGCAGCGTAGATCTCAACACTGAAGCTTTCTTT.

The chain links TRBV21-1 to TRBJ2-5; no check of the table's D call, TRBD2, against the DNA was made. TRBV21-1 is termed a pseudogene. The CDR3 has 17 amino acids. The CDR3, as DNA: TGTGCCAGCAGCAGAACGCTTCGCGGGGAACTCCAAGAGACCCAGTACTTC. Translation: CASSRTLRGELQETQYF.

This chain links TRBV11-2 with TRBJ2-6, with 8 bases identical to TRBD1. The germline V gene has CDR1 SGHAT and CDR2 FQNNGV. V was pared by 2 bases and J by 2 bases, with 5 bases of the junction left unmatched. The CDR3 spans 17 residues. CDR3 region: CASSLSRGPTGANVLTF. The DNA of the CDR3 is TGTGCCAGCAGCTTATCCAGGGGGCCTACTGGGGCCAACGTCCTGACTTTC. The whole variable domain, filled in from reference TRBV11-2 and TRBJ2-6, reads EAGVAQSPRYKIIEKRQSVAFWCNPISGHATLYWYQQILGQGPKLLIQFQNNGVVDDSQLPKDRFSAERLKGVDSTLKIQPAKLEDSAVYLCASSLSRGPTGANVLTFGAGSRLTVL.

About this clone: A junction end diverges from the germline sequence, so it may reflect a read error. The V call is TRBV5-6, the J call TRBJ2-7, with 7 bases identical to TRBD2. The CDR3 totals 12 residues. Germline V lookup: CDR1 SGHDT, CDR2 YYEEEE. As DNA, the CDR3 is TGTGCCAGCAGCCCGGGAGGTCCCTCCGCCGACTTC. This codes for CASSPGGPSADF. Variable domain in full (rest from reference TRBV5-6 and TRBJ2-7): DAGVTQSPTHLIKTRGQQVTLRCSPKSGHDTVSWYQQALGQGPQFIFQYYEEEERQRGNFPDRFSGHQFPNYSSELNVNALLLGDSALYLCASSPGGPSADFGPGTRLTVT.

The CDR3 nucleotides read TGCGCCAGCAGCCAAGGAGGATACAGGGAGACTGAAGCTTTCTTT. Its translation: CASSQGGYRETEAFF. The V gene is TRBV4-1, the J gene TRBJ1-1; possibly TRBD1 for D (6 bases). V was trimmed by 1 base and J by 5 bases, leaving 14 bases between them. Germline CDR1 reads MGHRA; CDR2 reads YSYEKL. This CDR3 is 15 amino acids long.

The chain recombines TRBV23-1 with TRBJ1-4; a possible D gene is TRBD1 (5 bases). TRBV23-1 is given ORF status, its function remaining uncertain. The V end was cut by 0 bases, the J end by 3 bases, with 8 bases between. CDR3 size: 15 residues. Written as DNA, the CDR3 is TGCGCCAGCAGTCAATCAGACAGTGCTAATGAAAAACTGTTTTTT. It specifies CASSQSDSANEKLFF.

The gene calls are TRBV7-7 and TRBJ2-5; TRBD2 matches 10 bases. The CDR3 loop spans 15 amino acids. Germline lookup yields CDR1 SSHAT and CDR2 FNYEAQ (reference sequence). The V and J ends lost 4 bases and 4 bases, in that order; junction bases with no gene match: 6. The CDR3 DNA sequence: TGTGCCAGCAGCTCCGAGCGGGGGGGCCTAGAGACCCAGTACTTC. As protein: CASSSERGGLETQYF. The full variable domain, rest sourced from reference TRBV7-7 and TRBJ2-5, is GAGVSQSPRYKVTKRGQDVTLRCDPISSHATLYWYQQALGQGPEFLTYFNYEAQPDKSGLPSDRFSAERPEGSISTLTIQRTEQRDSAMYRCASSSERGGLETQYFGPGTRLLVL.

The chain uses TRBV5-6 and TRBJ2-3, with 12 bases identical to TRBD2. J was trimmed by 2 bases and V by 3 bases; bases with no gene match: 7. Germline CDR1 SGHDT, CDR2 YYEEEE. The CDR3 is 17 amino acids. The CDR3 region is CASSSQTSGGPTDTQYF. The CDR3 bases are TGTGCCAGCAGCTCACAAACTAGCGGGGGGCCCACAGATACGCAGTATTTT.

V gene TRBV2 combines with J gene TRBJ2-3; D may be TRBD2 (5 bases). Germline lookup yields CDR1 SNHLY and CDR2 FYNNEI. V lost 7 bases, J lost 2 bases, and 10 bases lay in between. The CDR3 contains 13 residues. The CDR3 nucleotides are TGTGCCAGCATGAGGGTCCCCACAGATACGCAGTATTTT. It translates to CASMRVPTDTQYF.

This sequence joins TRBV27 and TRBJ1-2; D is possibly TRBD1 (6 bases). Germline V gene lookup returns CDR1 MNHEY and CDR2 SMNVEV (reference sequence). This CDR3 has 14 amino acids. V was clipped by 4 bases and J by 2 bases, with 11 bases between them. The CDR3 reads CASSYRARNYGYTF. CDR3 in DNA: TGTGCCAGCAGTTACAGGGCCAGGAACTATGGCTACACCTTC.